These T cell receptor beta chains were read from a single sample in a study of control samples from healthy donors and cancer patients. The assay was immunoSEQ multiplex PCR, and TCRdb's table has in-frame clones only and misses some. The sample yields some 77,000 clones, less than 90% seen once. The specimen sequenced was blood. The receptor set was obtained from a woman aged 60-75 years in good health. The CDR3 runs from the conserved cysteine through the conserved F or W. D genes are given only for firm matches. Expanded clones get a size class; other rows say once, few or many, or leave the size out.

>NA|NA|TRBJ1-6|TRBV9
TGTGCCAGCAGCGTAGGAGAAATTCATTCACCCCTCCACTTT
CASSVGEIHSPLHF
>NA|NA|TRBJ1-4|TRBV4-1
TGCGCCAGCAGTTATCCGGGATCAACTAATGAAAAACTGTTTTTT
CASSYPGSTNEKLFF
>TRBD1|once|TRBJ1-2|TRBV20-1
TGCAGTGCTAGTGACGGCAGGGGGCGATCGGATGGCTACACCTTC
CSASDGRGRSDGYTF
>NA|NA|TRBJ1-2|TRBV28
TGTGCCAGCAGTTCAGACAGACTCGGGGACTATGGCTACACCTTC
CASSSDRLGDYGYTF
>NA|once|TRBJ2-7|TRBV4-1
TGCGCCAGCAGCCAAGCCGGGGGAGTTAAAGAGCAGTACTTC
CASSQAGGVKEQYF
>NA|NA|TRBJ1-1|TRBV6-1
TGTGCCAGCAGTGAGAAAATAACTGAAGCTTTCTTT
CASSEKITEAFF
>NA|once|TRBJ2-2|TRBV19
TGTGCCAGTAGTATTAGCGCCGGTAACACCGGGGAGCTGTTTTTT
CASSISAGNTGELFF
>NA|NA|TRBJ1-1|TRBV10-3
TGTGCCATCAGTGAGTCAGTAATGAACACTGAAGCTTTCTTT
CAISESVMNTEAFF
>NA|few|TRBJ2-7|TRBV18
TGTGCCAGCTCACCAATCGGCGGGGCCTACGAGCAGTACTTC
CASSPIGGAYEQYF
>TRBD1|NA|TRBJ1-2|TRBV19
TGTGCCAGTAGTACTCTGGACAGGGGCGGCTACACCTTC
CASSTLDRGGYTF
>NA|NA|TRBJ1-2|TRBV12-3/TRBV12-4
TGTGCCAGCAGTTTTACAGACTATGGCTACACCTTC
CASSFTDYGYTF
>NA|NA|TRBJ2-5|TRBV5-4
TGTGCCAGCAGCTTTAAGGCAGGGGGGGAGACCCAGTACTTC
CASSFKAGGETQYF
>NA|NA|TRBJ1-1|TRBV5-6
TGTGCCAGCAGCTCGGGCTTCGGGGGTGCTGAAGCTTTCTTT
CASSSGFGGAEAFF
>TRBD1|NA|TRBJ1-5|TRBV2
TGTGCCAGCACCGGACAGGGTCGCAATCAGCCCCAGCATTTT
CASTGQGRNQPQHF
>NA|NA|TRBJ2-3|TRBV18
TGTGCCAGCTCACCATCGGAGGGGGCTAATACGCAGTATTTT
CASSPSEGANTQYF
>NA|once|TRBJ2-3|TRBV6-2/TRBV6-3
TGTGCCAGCAGTTACTCAGGGCAGGGAAGGACAGATACGCAGTATTTT
CASSYSGQGRTDTQYF
>TRBD2|once|TRBJ2-1|TRBV7-8
TGTGCCAGCAGCCCTTTCCGGGGGGGCTCCTACAATGAGCAGTTCTTC
CASSPFRGGSYNEQFF
>NA|NA|TRBJ2-5|TRBV9
TGTGCCAGCAGCTCCCCCCGGAGGGGAAGGGGAGAGACCCAGTACTTC
CASSSPRRGRGETQYF
>NA|NA|TRBJ2-3|TRBV18
TGTGCCAGCTCACAGCAGGGCACAGATACGCAGTATTTT
CASSQQGTDTQYF
>NA|NA|TRBJ2-3|TRBV9
TGTGCCAGCAGCGGGCAGACGGGAGCCTCGCCCGATACGCAGTATTTT
CASSGQTGASPDTQYF
>NA|NA|TRBJ1-5|TRBV2
TGTGCCAGCAGTCTCCGACAGGCCCAGCAGCCCCAGCATTTT
CASSLRQAQQPQHF
>TRBD1|few|TRBJ1-4|TRBV5-1
TGCGCCAGCAGTTGGACAGGGGGGCGCGAAAAACTGTTTTTT
CASSWTGGREKLFF
>NA|NA|TRBJ1-1|TRBV30
TGTGCCTGGAGTGTTACCCAGGGTGACACTGAAGCTTTCTTT
CAWSVTQGDTEAFF
>NA|NA|TRBJ2-7|TRBV6-5
TGTGCCAGCAGCGGCGGGACAGAATCCTCCTACGAGCAGTACTTC
CASSGGTESSYEQYF
>NA|NA|TRBJ2-3|TRBV4-2
TGTGCCAGCAGCCGACGGCGACCGGGACTGACTAGCACAGATACGCAGTATTTT
CASSRRRPGLTSTDTQYF
>NA|NA|TRBJ2-3|TRBV10-1
TGCGCCAGCAGTGCCAGGGTGGCAGATACGCAGTATTTT
CASSARVADTQYF
>NA|NA|TRBJ2-7|TRBV23-1
TGCGCCAGCAGTCAATCGGGCTTAGGGGGGCTAATTCCTCCCTACGAGCAGTACTTC
CASSQSGLGGLIPPYEQYF
>TRBD1|NA|TRBJ1-6|TRBV5-1
TGCGCCAGCAGCCATGACAAGGGACAGGGGAACCATGCCTATAATTCACCCCTCCACTTT
CASSHDKGQGNHAYNSPLHF
>TRBD2|NA|TRBJ2-5|TRBV5-1
TGCGCCAGCGGGCGGGCGGGGGGGCCTGGAGAGACCCAGTACTTC
CASGRAGGPGETQYF
>NA|NA|TRBJ2-7|TRBV20-1
TGCAGTGCTAGTGGGGGGACAGAGCAGTACTTC
CSASGGTEQYF
>NA|NA|TRBJ2-7|TRBV5-6
TGTGCCAGCAGCTTGGCAGCGGTTGGATGGAAGCAGTACTTC
CASSLAAVGWKQYF
>TRBD2|NA|TRBJ2-7|TRBV28
TGTGCCAGCAGTCCGACGGGACTACCTTACGAGCAGTACTTC
CASSPTGLPYEQYF
>NA|NA|TRBJ2-3|TRBV10-3
TGTGCCATCAGTGAGTCGATAGGCGGGGCCGATACGCAGTATTTT
CAISESIGGADTQYF
>TRBD1|NA|TRBJ2-1|TRBV24-1
TGTGCCACCAGTGACCCGGGACAGGGGAGCAATGAGCAGTTCTTC
CATSDPGQGSNEQFF
>NA|NA|TRBJ2-3|TRBV7-9
TGTGCCAGCAGCCTAGGGACCTCACGCTCCACAGATACGCAGTATTTT
CASSLGTSRSTDTQYF
>NA|NA|TRBJ2-7|TRBV11-2
TGTGCCAGCAGCTTCTTCGGGACGTACGAGCAGTACTTC
CASSFFGTYEQYF
>NA|NA|TRBJ1-3|TRBV5-1
TGCGCCAGCAGCTTGAAGGAGGGGCCTACTGGAAACACCATATATTTT
CASSLKEGPTGNTIYF
>TRBD2|NA|TRBJ2-5|TRBV13
TGTGCCAGCAGCTTAACCGGGAGGGAGACCCAGTACTTC
CASSLTGRETQYF
>NA|NA|TRBJ2-3|TRBV5-1
TGCGCCAGCAGCTTGCAGGCTGGCGGGTGGAGCACAGATACGCAGTATTTT
CASSLQAGGWSTDTQYF
>NA|few|TRBJ1-3|TRBV30
TGTGCCTGGAGCCCTAGGGACACCATATATTTT
CAWSPRDTIYF
>TRBD1|NA|TRBJ1-4|TRBV11-3
TGTGCCAGCAGCCAACAGGGGTTTTATGAAAAACTGTTTTTT
CASSQQGFYEKLFF
>NA|medium-sized|TRBJ1-1|TRBV11-2
TGTGCCAGCAGCTTAGTTGGCACTGAAGCTTTCTTT
CASSLVGTEAFF
>NA|NA|TRBJ2-5|TRBV20-1
TGCAGTGCTAGTGACCCCTGGAGGGGTGAGACCCAGTACTTC
CSASDPWRGETQYF
>NA|once|TRBJ2-7|TRBV5-1
TGCGCCAGCAGCTTGGCGGGGATAGGGTCCTACGAGCAGTACTTC
CASSLAGIGSYEQYF
>TRBD1|NA|TRBJ2-2|TRBV7-9
TGTGCCAGCAGCCTACAGGGGCCCACCGGGGAGCTGTTTTTT
CASSLQGPTGELFF
>NA|NA|TRBJ1-3|TRBV9
TGTGCCAGCAGCGGAAGGGGTATTGGAAACACCATATATTTT
CASSGRGIGNTIYF
>TRBD2|NA|TRBJ2-7|TRBV5-1
TGCGCCAGCAGCTCAAATAGCGGGCTGCACTACGAGCAGTACTTC
CASSSNSGLHYEQYF
>TRBD2|NA|TRBJ2-7|TRBV10-3
TGTGCCATCAGTGAGTCGGCGGGAGGGGCCTACGAGCAGTACTTC
CAISESAGGAYEQYF